A single TCR beta chain is shown here with its context. Its antigen is unknown. No base qualities exist here, and no much larger clone lies one base off it. The sample is drawn from a study of Ad26.COV2.S vaccination and SARS-CoV-2 variants (dated by TCRdb to about 2021). Some background on the complete study: Donors in the vaccine arm were drawn from COV1001, a multicentre, randomized, double-blind, placebo-controlled phase I-IIa trial testing Ad26.COV2.S in healthy adults. Throughout the experiments and outcome assessment, investigators stayed blinded to trial group allocation. Sequencing of the TCRbeta repertoire served to evaluate the specificity and breadth of SARS-CoV-2-reactive T cell receptors following Ad26.COV2.S vaccination. Ad26.COV2.S was administered intramuscularly at a dose of 5x10^10 or 1x10^11 viral particles, either as one shot or as two shots given 56 days apart. Trial participants were randomized into five groups of five, in which low-dose or high-dose Ad26.COV2.S was given once or twice, or placebo was given on both occasions. A total of some 30 samples were included in the TCR-sequenced set, comprising roughly 19 Ad26.COV2.S vaccine recipients, 5 placebo recipients and 8 SARS-CoV-2 convalescent individuals.

TCRbeta CDR3 regions were sequenced with the immunoSEQ Assay. After extraction, genomic DNA underwent amplification by bias-controlled multiplex PCR, followed by high-throughput sequencing. The source study handled its data this way. Collapsing and filtering of sequences were performed to quantify the absolute abundance of each unique TCRbeta CDR3 region. Usable DNA was measured by amplifying reference genes present in all nucleated cells, and TCRbeta template counts were normalized to that usable DNA to estimate T cell fraction. Repertoire TCRs were annotated as SARS-CoV-2-specific by exact matching of V gene, CDR3 amino acid sequence and J gene to a known reactive TCR set. MIRA supplied the reference SARS-CoV-2 TCR set, which was filtered for enrichment in COVID-19-positive ImmuneCODE repertoires so that public or cross-reactive TCRs were removed. Based on the MIRA antigens, annotated TCRs were further analysed at the level of specific ORF or position within ORF. Depth was the summed frequency of annotated unique rearrangements, while breadth was defined as annotated unique rearrangements over total unique productive rearrangements. Group comparisons of TCR breadth used two-sided Wilcoxon rank-sum tests. The table was pulled from immuneACCESS by TCRdb, which kept in-frame rearrangements only. Such tables lose some clones; where checked, under half of the loss comes from unresolved V genes, and the rest has no known cause. Clone size and V and J calls were adopted from that table, with D and trimming inferred from the DNA. Within this sample are some 240,000 clones, with 87% of them counted one time only. Less than 3.5% of the sample lies in the top ten.

CDR1 and CDR2 are drawn from the germline V gene: KGHSH, LQKENI. The CDR3 runs 14 residues from the cysteine to the phenylalanine. CDR3 DNA only is kept here, 42 bases in frame from base 1. V and J lose 6 bases and 5 bases, and a span of 13 bases separates them. The study at large found these results: Ad26.COV2.S recipients had higher spike-specific TCR breadth than placebo recipients (P = 0.0014). It was noted by the authors that total T cell responses may have been underestimated by the TCR breadth and depth analyses. The study was not powered to compare responses between vaccine doses or regimens. Substantial breadth of spike-specific CD8+ and CD4+ T cell responses was reported after vaccination. Vaccine and placebo recipients had comparable non-spike TCR breadth, which fits with the vaccine containing only spike.

The sample's treatment or condition label is to be understood as: some 20 received Ad26.COV2.S at low or high dose, single or two shots; five or six received placebo; per-sample allocation not given. Repertoires of vaccine and placebo recipients were sequenced from samples collected on day 63 after the first injection. Cohort 1b enrolled about 25 adults aged 18-55 years at a single site in Boston, USA, between 29 July and 7 August 2020. Ad26.COV2.S consisted of a replication-incompetent adenovirus type 26 vector by which a prefusion-stabilized SARS-CoV-2 spike protein from the original Wuhan strain was expressed.

The source of this sequence is a person aged 18 to 59 who received the Ad26.COV2.S COVID-19 vaccine or a placebo. Rearrangement joined TRBV18 to TRBJ1-4; 6 matching bases give a weak D call of TRBD1. The sequencing used peripheral blood, collected in a trial of Ad26.COV2.S vaccine versus placebo. At the DNA level, the sequence is TGTGCCAGCTCCCCAGGGGCCCAAAATGAAAAACTGTTTTTT. This yields the protein CASSPGAQNEKLFF.